Shown below are 6 T cell receptor beta chains from a single sample sequenced in a study of blood T cell repertoires in COVID-19. Sequencing was performed with immunoSEQ multiplex PCR; in TCRdb, only in-frame clones are kept and a portion is missing. The sample records approximately 260,000 clones, about 90% being singletons. Material: PBMCs or T cells enriched from blood (not recorded which). The receptors shown here come from a woman aged 55-70 years who had recovered from COVID-19.

The chain employs TRBV27 and TRBJ1-2, with a weak D call TRBD1 (6 bases). This CDR3 has 14 amino acids. The V end was cut by 5 bases, the J end by 4 bases, with 14 bases between. From germline, CDR1 is MNHEY and CDR2 SMNVEV (reference sequence). This CDR3 reads CASSPRTGSYGYTF. The CDR3 bases are TGTGCCAGCAGTCCCCGCACAGGGTCCTATGGCTACACCTTC.

This chain connects TRBV9 to TRBJ1-1, with 7 nucleotides matching TRBD1. Germline CDR1 reads SGDLS; CDR2 reads YYNGEE. This CDR3 region has 14 residues. With V trimmed by 1 base and J by 5 bases, 5 bases remained unmatched. DNA of the CDR3: TGTGCCAGCAGCGTAACGACAGGGTTGACTGAAGCTTTCTTT. Amino acids: CASSVTTGLTEAFF.

V usage is TRBV10-1 and J usage is TRBJ1-1; a weak D match, TRBD1 (6 bases). The CDR3 is 13 amino acids. Germline V gives CDR1 WNHNN, CDR2 SYGVQD (reference sequence). The ends were cut back, 8 bases at V and 1 base at J, with 11 bases in the middle. Here the CDR3 DNA reads TGCGCCAGCTCGGGACAATCGAACACTGAAGCTTTCTTT. Protein: CASSGQSNTEAFF.

This clone was seen once. The CDR3 reads CASSQGSINQPQHF. The CDR3 bases are TGTGCCAGTAGCCAGGGATCTATCAATCAGCCCCAGCATTTT. This chain uses TRBV19 with TRBJ1-5; D might be TRBD1 (5 bases). The ends were cut back, 6 bases at V and 3 bases at J, with 12 bases in the middle. The germline CDR1 and CDR2 sequences are LNHDA and SQIVND (reference sequence). CDR3 length: 14 amino acids.

The chain joins TRBV5-1 to TRBJ1-1; 8 bases agree with TRBD1. V lost 3 bases to trimming and J lost 6 bases; unmatched junction nucleotides: 13. The germline gives CDR1 SGHRS, CDR2 YFSETQ. CDR3 length: 16 amino acids. CDR3 sequence reads: CASSWAPGTGVAEAFF. In DNA form, the CDR3 reads TGCGCCAGCAGCTGGGCGCCCGGGACAGGAGTAGCTGAAGCTTTCTTT.

The chain employs TRBV11-1 and TRBJ1-1; tentative D call: TRBD1 (5 bases). Trimming stripped 5 bases from V and 0 bases from J, with 16 bases between. Germline lookup yields CDR1 SGHAT and CDR2 FQDESV (reference sequence). The CDR3 extends over 16 amino acids. CDR3 in amino acids: CASSGPAGAMNTEAFF. CDR3 in DNA: TGTGCCAGCAGCGGCCCGGCTGGGGCCATGAACACTGAAGCTTTCTTT.